The clone carrying this T cell receptor (beta chain) was observed at least ten times. Each CDR3 protein gets one entry after TCRdb re-called the 5' RACE reads with MiXCR. The sample carries hundreds of thousands of distinct CDR3 sequences, approximately 10% recorded once. The data stem from a study of CD8 T cells in ankylosing spondylitis. The CDR3 contains 17 residues. Germline trimming cut 2 bases from V and 0 bases from J; bases unmatched to any gene: 8. The sequenced sample was blood, either unsorted or a sorted T cell fraction (not recorded which). The origin of this receptor is a male donor with ankylosing spondylitis or in good health (not recorded which). V usage is TRBV12-3 or TRBV12-4 and J usage is TRBJ2-3, with 7 nucleotides matching TRBD1. This chain's CDR3 is CASSLTWDSLSTDTQYF. The CDR3 DNA sequence: TGTGCCAGCAGTTTAACCTGGGACAGCCTAAGCACAGATACGCAGTATTTT.